A single sample is the source of the 5 T cell receptor beta chains below, sequenced in a study of cytomegalovirus exposure and HLA in healthy donors. The PCR employed 60 Vbeta primers together with 13 Jbeta primers. The protocol was immunoSEQ multiplex PCR, while the TCRdb copy is restricted to in-frame clones and leaves out a portion. The repertoire consists of 65,000 or so clones, with 60% to 85% occurring once and the leading ten covering approximately 3.4%. Sequenced material: PBMCs. The receptors derive from a woman in her forties in good health and CMV-seropositive.

The J gene is TRBJ1-5, the V gene TRBV5-8; D may be TRBD1 (6 bases). This CDR3 spans 15 amino acids. With 4 bases removed from V and 3 bases from J, the gap between germline ends came to 14 bases. Germline V lookup: CDR1 SGHTS, CDR2 YDEGEE. CDR3: CASSARGQFNQPQHF. The CDR3 DNA reads TGTGCCAGCAGCGCGCGGGGGCAGTTCAATCAGCCCCAGCATTTT.

The CDR3 region has the DNA TGTGCCAGTACTACAGGGCGGGTAACTGAAGCTTTCTTT. Translating it yields CASTTGRVTEAFF. The V and J genes are TRBV19 and TRBJ1-1; TRBD1 might be the D (6 bases). The CDR3 totals 13 residues. The V gene's germline CDR1 is LNHDA and CDR2 SQIVND (reference sequence). Trimming left V 7 bases short and J 5 bases short, with 14 bases between.

This sequence joins TRBV9 and TRBJ1-1; weak D call: TRBD1 (6 bases). CDR1 SGDLS and CDR2 YYNGEE come from the germline V gene. Trimming removed 7 bases from V and 2 bases from J, with 15 bases in between. The CDR3 length is 14 residues. The CDR3 spells CASGALGTNTEAFF. Written as DNA, the CDR3 is TGTGCCAGCGGCGCCCTCGGGACAAACACTGAAGCTTTCTTT. Full variable domain (remainder filled in from reference TRBV9 and TRBJ1-1): DSGVTQTPKHLITATGQRVTLRCSPRSGDLSVYWYQQSLDQGLQFLIQYYNGEERAKGNILERFSAQQFPDLHSELNLSSLELGDSALYFCASGALGTNTEAFFGQGTRLTVV.

This chain uses TRBV29-1 with TRBJ2-6; the D gene is possibly TRBD1 (6 bases). The CDR3 is 14 amino acids. In germline, CDR1 is SQVTM, CDR2 ANQGSEA. Trimming shortened V by 6 bases and J by 1 base, and 10 bases separated the two germline ends. CDR3 residues: CSVDTGSGANVLTF. The DNA of the CDR3 is TGCAGCGTCGATACAGGGTCTGGGGCCAACGTCCTGACTTTC.

In its sample, this clone was seen a few times. The V and J genes are TRBV13 and TRBJ2-3; 13 positions match TRBD2. The CDR3 covers 18 residues. V gave up 2 bases and J gave up 0 bases; unmatched junction bases: 5. Germline V gene lookup returns CDR1 PRHDT and CDR2 FYEKMQ (reference sequence). The CDR3 DNA reads as TGTGCCAGCAGCTTATGGGGACTAGCGGGACCTAGCACAGATACGCAGTATTTT. It specifies CASSLWGLAGPSTDTQYF.